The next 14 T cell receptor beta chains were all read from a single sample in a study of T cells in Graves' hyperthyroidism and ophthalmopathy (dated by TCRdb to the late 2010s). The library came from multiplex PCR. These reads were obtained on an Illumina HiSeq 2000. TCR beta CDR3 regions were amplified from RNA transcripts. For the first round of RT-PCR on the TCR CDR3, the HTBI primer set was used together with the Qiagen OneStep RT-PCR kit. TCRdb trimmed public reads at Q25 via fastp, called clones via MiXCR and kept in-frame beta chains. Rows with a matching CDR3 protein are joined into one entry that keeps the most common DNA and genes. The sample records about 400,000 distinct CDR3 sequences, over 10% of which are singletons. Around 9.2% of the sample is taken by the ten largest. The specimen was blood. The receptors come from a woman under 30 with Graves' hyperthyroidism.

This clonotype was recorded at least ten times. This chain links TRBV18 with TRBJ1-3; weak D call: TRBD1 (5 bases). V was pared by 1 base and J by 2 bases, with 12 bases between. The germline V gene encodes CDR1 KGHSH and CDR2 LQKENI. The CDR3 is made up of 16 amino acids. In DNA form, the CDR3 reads TGTGCCAGCTCACCACGCCGGGACTCTCCTGGAAACACCATATATTTT. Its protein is CASSPRRDSPGNTIYF.

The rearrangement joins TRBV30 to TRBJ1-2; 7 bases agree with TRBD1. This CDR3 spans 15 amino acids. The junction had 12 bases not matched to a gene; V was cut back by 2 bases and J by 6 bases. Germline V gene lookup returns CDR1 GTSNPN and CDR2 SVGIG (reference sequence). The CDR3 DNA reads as TGTGCCTGGAGTTTTTACTCGACAGGGAGCGATGGCTACACCTTC. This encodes CAWSFYSTGSDGYTF.

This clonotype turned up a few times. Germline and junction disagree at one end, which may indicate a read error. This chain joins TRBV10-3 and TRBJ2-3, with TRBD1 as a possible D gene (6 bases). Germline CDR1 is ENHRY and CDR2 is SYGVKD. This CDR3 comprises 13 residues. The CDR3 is CASSGRGSDTQYF. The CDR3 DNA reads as TGTGCCAGCAGTGGCAGGGGATCCGATACGCAGTATTTT.

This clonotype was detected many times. CDR3 DNA: TGTGCCAGCAACCCACGGGGGGCGCACTATGGCTACACCTTC. Its translation is CASNPRGAHYGYTF. The chain joins TRBV27 to TRBJ1-2; D is perhaps TRBD1 (6 bases). The CDR3 spans 14 residues. The germline CDR1 and CDR2 sequences are MNHEY and SMNVEV (reference sequence). Between the trimmed V and J ends, which lost 7 bases and 3 bases, there was a span of 15 bases.

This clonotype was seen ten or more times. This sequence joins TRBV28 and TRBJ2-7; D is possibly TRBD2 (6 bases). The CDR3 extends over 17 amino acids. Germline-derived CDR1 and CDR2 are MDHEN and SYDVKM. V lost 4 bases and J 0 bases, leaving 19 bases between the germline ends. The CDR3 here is CASSSGPWTTSSYEQYF. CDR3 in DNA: TGTGCCAGCAGTTCAGGGCCCTGGACTACAAGCTCCTACGAGCAGTACTTC.

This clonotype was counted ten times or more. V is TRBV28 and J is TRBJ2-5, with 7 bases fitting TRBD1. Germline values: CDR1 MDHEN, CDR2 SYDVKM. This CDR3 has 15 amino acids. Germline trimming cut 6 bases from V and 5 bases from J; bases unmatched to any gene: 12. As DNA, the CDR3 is TGTGCCAGCAGCCCCAGACAGGGCGGATCGGAGACCCAGTACTTC. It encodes CASSPRQGGSETQYF.

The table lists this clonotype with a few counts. Here the CDR3 DNA reads TGTGCCAGTAGTACACAGGGCCTCGGCGAGCAGTACTTC. Translated, it gives CASSTQGLGEQYF. The genes are TRBV19 and TRBJ2-7, with a tentative D call TRBD1 (6 bases). V lost 4 bases and J 6 bases, leaving 13 bases between the germline ends. This CDR3 comprises 13 residues. Germline V gene sequence: CDR1 LNHDA, CDR2 SQIVND (reference sequence).

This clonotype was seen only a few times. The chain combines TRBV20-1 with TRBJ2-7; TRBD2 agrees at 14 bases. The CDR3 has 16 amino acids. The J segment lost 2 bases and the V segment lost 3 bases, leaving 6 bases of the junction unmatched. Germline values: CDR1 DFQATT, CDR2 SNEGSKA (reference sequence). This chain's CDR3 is CSASRTSGGQTYEQYF. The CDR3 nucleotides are TGCAGTGCTAGCAGGACTAGCGGGGGGCAAACCTACGAGCAGTACTTC.

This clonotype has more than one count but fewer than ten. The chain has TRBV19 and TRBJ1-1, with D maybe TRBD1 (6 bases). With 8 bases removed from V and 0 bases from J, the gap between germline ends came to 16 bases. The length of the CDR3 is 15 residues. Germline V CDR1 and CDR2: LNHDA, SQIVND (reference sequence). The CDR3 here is CASGTRPTLNTEAFF. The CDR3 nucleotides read TGTGCCAGTGGGACAAGGCCTACGCTGAACACTGAAGCTTTCTTT.

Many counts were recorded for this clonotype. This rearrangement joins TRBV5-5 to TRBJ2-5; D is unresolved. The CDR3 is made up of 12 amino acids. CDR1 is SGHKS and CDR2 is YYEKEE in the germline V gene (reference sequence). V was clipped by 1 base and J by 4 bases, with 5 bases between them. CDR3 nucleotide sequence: TGTGCCAGCAGCTTGCTGGGAGAGACCCAGTACTTC. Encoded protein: CASSLLGETQYF.

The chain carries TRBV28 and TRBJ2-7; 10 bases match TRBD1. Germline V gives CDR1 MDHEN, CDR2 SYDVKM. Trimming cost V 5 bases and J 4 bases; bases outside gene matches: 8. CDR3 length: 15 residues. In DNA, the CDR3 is TGTGCCAGCAGTCACCCGTGGACAGGGGGGTACGAGCAGTACTTC. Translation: CASSHPWTGGYEQYF.

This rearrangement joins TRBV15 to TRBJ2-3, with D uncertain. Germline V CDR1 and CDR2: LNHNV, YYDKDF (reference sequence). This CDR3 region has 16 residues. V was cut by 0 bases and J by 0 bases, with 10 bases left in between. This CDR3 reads CATSRDFGTSTDTQYF. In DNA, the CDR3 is TGTGCCACCAGCAGAGATTTTGGAACTAGCACAGATACGCAGTATTTT.

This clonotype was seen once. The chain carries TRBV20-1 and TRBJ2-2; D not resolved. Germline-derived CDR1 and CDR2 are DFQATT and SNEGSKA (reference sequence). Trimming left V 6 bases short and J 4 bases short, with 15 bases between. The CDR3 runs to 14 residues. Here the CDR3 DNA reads TGCAGTGCGCAAACGTGGGAAAGCACCGGGGAGCTGTTTTTT. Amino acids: CSAQTWESTGELFF.

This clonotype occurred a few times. CDR3 in DNA: TGTGCCAGCAGTTACTCGGACAGCTCTGGGGCCAACGTCCTGACTTTC. This sequence encodes CASSYSDSSGANVLTF. This rearrangement joins TRBV6-2 or TRBV6-3 to TRBJ2-6; tentative D call: TRBD1 (6 bases). The germline V and J ends were trimmed by 0 bases and 0 bases, with 6 bases remaining between them. The CDR3 runs to 16 residues. The germline V gene has CDR1 MNHEY and CDR2 SVGEGT.